Listed below are T cell receptor beta chains from one sample, sequenced in a study of T cell responses to AZD1222 COVID-19 vaccine. Here immunoSEQ multiplex PCR was the method, and the copy in TCRdb shows in-frame clones only, minus some. The data show about 120,000 clones, over 85% seen once. Sample: peripheral blood, taken on day 0 of AZD1222 vaccination. Receptors were obtained from an adult in good health. The CDR3 runs from the conserved cysteine through the conserved F or W. A D gene is named only where the DNA matches it firmly. Not every row has a clone size; where given, it reads once, few, many or a size class.

V gene	J gene	D gene	clone size	CDR3 DNA	CDR3 protein
TRBV2	TRBJ1-1	TRBD1	.	TGTGCCACTCAACCGGGGGCCAGGGGGGGAACTGAAGCTTTCTTT	CATQPGARGGTEAFF
TRBV18	TRBJ1-1	.	.	TGTGCCAGCTCACCTTCGACAGGGAACACTGAAGCTTTCTTT	CASSPSTGNTEAFF
TRBV5-8	TRBJ1-5	TRBD1	.	TGTGCCAGCAGCTTGGGGGACAGCCCCAATCAGCCCCAGCATTTT	CASSLGDSPNQPQHF
TRBV2	TRBJ1-4	.	.	TGTGCCAGCAGTGAAGCCCGGGGAACTAATGAAAAACTGTTTTTT	CASSEARGTNEKLFF
TRBV20-1	TRBJ2-4	.	.	TGCAGTGCTAGTTACCGGTCTGGGGGCATTCAGTACTTC	CSASYRSGGIQYF
TRBV5-1	TRBJ2-3	.	.	TGCGCCAGCAGCTTGGCTAGCGCCGGAAGGACAGATACGCAGTATTTT	CASSLASAGRTDTQYF
TRBV3-1/TRBV3-2	TRBJ1-1	.	.	TGTGCCAGCAGCCCTACAGGGCAGGGAATGAACACTGAAGCTTTCTTT	CASSPTGQGMNTEAFF
TRBV5-1	TRBJ1-1	.	.	TGCGCCAGCAGCTGGCAGCCGAACACTGAAGCTTTCTTT	CASSWQPNTEAFF
TRBV5-1	TRBJ2-1	TRBD1	once	TGCGCCAGCAGCCCAAGGGACAGGGGTTGGAATGAGCAGTTCTTC	CASSPRDRGWNEQFF
TRBV7-3	TRBJ2-3	TRBD2	.	TGTGCCAGCAGCTCCGGACTAGCGGGAGGCACAGATACGCAGTATTTT	CASSSGLAGGTDTQYF
TRBV7-8	TRBJ1-2	.	.	TGTGCCAGCAGCTTAGATAGCAATAACTATGGCTACACCTTC	CASSLDSNNYGYTF
TRBV25-1	TRBJ2-2	TRBD1	.	TGTGCCAGCAGTGGACAGGGGGACACCGGGGAGCTGTTTTTT	CASSGQGDTGELFF
TRBV18	TRBJ1-1	TRBD1	.	TGTGCCAGCTCACCAGGACAGGGGGGGATGAACACTGAAGCTTTCTTT	CASSPGQGGMNTEAFF
TRBV15	TRBJ2-5	TRBD1	.	TGTGCCACCAGCGCCGGGACAGGACAAGAGACCCAGTACTTC	CATSAGTGQETQYF
TRBV7-3	TRBJ1-5	.	.	TGTGCCAGCAGCTTGGGGGGGCGAGGTCAGCCCCAGCATTTT	CASSLGGRGQPQHF
TRBV5-1	TRBJ1-6	.	.	TGCGCCAGCATGCGGGACGACAATTCACCCCTCCACTTT	CASMRDDNSPLHF
TRBV27	TRBJ1-1	.	.	TGTGCCAGCAGTCACAGGAGGTCCCAGGGCGCGGAACCTGAAGCTTTCTTT	CASSHRRSQGAEPEAFF
TRBV5-1	TRBJ2-7	TRBD1	.	TGCGCCAGCAGCTACGACAGGGGGCGCGGCGAGCAGTACTTC	CASSYDRGRGEQYF
TRBV28	TRBJ1-1	.	.	TGTGCCAGCAGTTTTGAGGGTGACACTGAAGCTTTCTTT	CASSFEGDTEAFF
TRBV3-1/TRBV3-2	TRBJ2-3	.	.	TGTGCCAGCAGCCTAATGGTTGGAGATACGCAGTATTTT	CASSLMVGDTQYF
TRBV9	TRBJ2-7	TRBD2	.	TGTGCCAGCAGCCTGGGACTAGCGGGGTTGGGAGAGCAGTACTTC	CASSLGLAGLGEQYF
TRBV30	TRBJ1-2	.	.	TGTGCCTGGAGTCTCGGGACACAGAATGGCTACACCTTC	CAWSLGTQNGYTF
TRBV2	TRBJ1-4	.	.	TGTGCCAGCAGTCTAGCCTCGGGGACACCGGGGGAAAAACTGTTTTTT	CASSLASGTPGEKLFF
TRBV19	TRBJ2-1	.	.	TGTGCCAGTCGGGCCGATCGGTGGAATGAGCAGTTCTTC	CASRADRWNEQFF
TRBV7-3	TRBJ2-7	.	few	TGTGCCAGCAGCGAATCAGAACACTCCTACGAGCAGTACTTC	CASSESEHSYEQYF
TRBV4-1	TRBJ2-2	TRBD1	.	TGCGCCCGCAGCCTACAGGGGGGGAACACCGGGGAGCTGTTTTTT	CARSLQGGNTGELFF
TRBV18	TRBJ2-7	.	.	TGTGCCAGCTCACCATCCCGGGCGAGCTCCTACGAGCAGTACTTC	CASSPSRASSYEQYF
TRBV2	TRBJ1-1	.	.	TGTGCCAGCAGTGACCTCGGGCCCCTGAACACTGAAGCTTTCTTT	CASSDLGPLNTEAFF
TRBV28	TRBJ1-1	.	.	TGTGCCAGCAGTTCTCCCGGGGGGCGGACTGAAGCTTTCTTT	CASSSPGGRTEAFF
TRBV30	TRBJ2-7	TRBD2	.	TGTGCCTGGGTAGGGGCCGCGGGGGCCTACGAGCAGTACTTC	CAWVGAAGAYEQYF
TRBV28	TRBJ1-1	.	.	TGTGCAGTATCTCGGGGCTTAATGAACACTGAAGCTTTCTTT	CAVSRGLMNTEAFF
TRBV30	TRBJ1-5	.	once	TGTGCCTGGAGAAGTGGGCCTCCACGGTCGCCCCAGCATTTT	CAWRSGPPRSPQHF
TRBV27	TRBJ2-1	.	few	TGTGCCAGCAGTTTAGGGGGGACGACTAAGCAGTTCTTC	CASSLGGTTKQFF
TRBV5-1	TRBJ2-7	.	few	TGCGCCAGCGGCTACGACGGACTCTACTACGAGCAGTACTTC	CASGYDGLYYEQYF
TRBV7-2	TRBJ2-7	TRBD1	.	TGTGCCAGCAGCCGGATGGGACAGGGGGATAAGCAGTACTTC	CASSRMGQGDKQYF
TRBV23-1	TRBJ1-5	.	.	TGCGCCAGCACCGACAGGAATGGCGCCAATCAGCCCCAGCATTTT	CASTDRNGANQPQHF
TRBV6-4	TRBJ2-1	TRBD2	once	TGTGCCAGCAGTGCCGGACTAGTGATTAGCTCCTACAATGAGCAGTTCTTC	CASSAGLVISSYNEQFF
TRBV2	TRBJ2-2	.	.	TGTGCCAGCAGTGAAGTGGGTGGGTGGCCGAACACCGGGGAGCTGTTTTTT	CASSEVGGWPNTGELFF
TRBV13	TRBJ2-3	TRBD2	.	TGTGCCAGCAGCTTAGTCAGCCTAGCGGGAAGTTCAGATACGCAGTATTTT	CASSLVSLAGSSDTQYF
TRBV6-5	TRBJ1-1	.	.	TGTGCCAGCAGTTACCAGGGACAAACGAACACTGAAGCTTTCTTT	CASSYQGQTNTEAFF
TRBV4-2	TRBJ2-1	TRBD2	.	TGTGCCAGCAGCCCCGGACTAGCGGGAGGATTAAACAATGAGCAGTTCTTC	CASSPGLAGGLNNEQFF
TRBV6-1	TRBJ1-2	.	.	TGTGCCAGCAGTGAAGCAAGGCGGTCAGCCTCCGTCGGGGGCTACACCTTC	CASSEARRSASVGGYTF
TRBV5-1	TRBJ1-2	TRBD1	few	TGCGCCAGCAGCCCACTTGGCGGGACAGACTATGGCTACACCTTC	CASSPLGGTDYGYTF
TRBV9	TRBJ1-6	.	.	TGTGCCAGCAGCGTTAGGAGCTCCTATAATTCACCCCTCCACTTT	CASSVRSSYNSPLHF
TRBV2	TRBJ2-7	TRBD2	.	TGTGCCAGCAGAACCTTAGCGGGTTACGAGCAGTACTTC	CASRTLAGYEQYF
TRBV7-2	TRBJ2-1	TRBD2	.	TGTGCCAGCAGCGGGCCGGGACTAGCGGTTAGCTCCTACAATGAGCAGTTCTTC	CASSGPGLAVSSYNEQFF
TRBV11-2	TRBJ2-5	TRBD1	few	TGTGCCAGCAGCTTAGGACAGGGAGAGACCCAGTACTTC	CASSLGQGETQYF
TRBV3-1/TRBV3-2	TRBJ1-1	.	once	TGTGCCAGCAGCCAAGGTGGCGGGAACACTGAAGCTTTCTTT	CASSQGGGNTEAFF
TRBV7-2	TRBJ2-1	.	.	TGTGCCAGCAGCTCATCCTTTAGACTGTTAAGAAATGAGCAGTTCTTC	CASSSSFRLLRNEQFF
TRBV25-1	TRBJ1-2	.	.	TGTGCCAGCAGTGAGCCCTCAGTCGCGGGATATGGCTACACCTTC	CASSEPSVAGYGYTF